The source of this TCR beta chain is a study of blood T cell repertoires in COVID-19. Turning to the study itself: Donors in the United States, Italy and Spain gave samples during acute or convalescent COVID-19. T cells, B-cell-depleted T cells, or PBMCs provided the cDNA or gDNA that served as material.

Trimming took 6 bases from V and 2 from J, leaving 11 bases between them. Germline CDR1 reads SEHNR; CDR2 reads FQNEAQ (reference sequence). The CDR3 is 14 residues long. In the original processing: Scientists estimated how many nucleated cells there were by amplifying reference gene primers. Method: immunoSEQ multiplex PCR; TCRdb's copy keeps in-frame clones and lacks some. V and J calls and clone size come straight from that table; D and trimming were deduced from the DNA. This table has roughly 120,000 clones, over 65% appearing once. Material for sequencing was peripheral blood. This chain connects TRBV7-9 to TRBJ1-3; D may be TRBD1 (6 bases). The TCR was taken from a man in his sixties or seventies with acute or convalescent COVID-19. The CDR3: CASSSNRAGNTIYF. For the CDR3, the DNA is TGTGCCAGCAGTTCCAACAGGGCTGGAAACACCATATATTTT.